These 21 T cell receptor beta chains were all obtained from the same sample, sequenced in a study of radiotherapy plus CTLA-4 blockade in lung cancer. Generated by immunoSEQ multiplex PCR, the TCRdb table keeps only in-frame clones and is missing some. The table shows approximately 33,000 clones, with 70% to 80% occurring only once. Sequencing was performed on peripheral blood, taken from a patient treated with radiotherapy plus ipilimumab. The source is a human donor with non-small cell lung cancer who had stable disease on radiotherapy plus ipilimumab.

V gene TRBV7-2 combines with J gene TRBJ1-5; TRBD1 aligns across 8 bases. Per germline, CDR1 SGHTA and CDR2 FQGNSA. The CDR3 is 15 residues long. V gave up 6 bases and J gave up 5 bases; unmatched junction bases: 9. The CDR3 bases are TGTGCCAGCAGTCCCTGGGGGACAGGAGATCAGCCCCAGCATTTT. This sequence encodes CASSPWGTGDQPQHF.

This clone is a singleton in its sample. The chain carries TRBV29-1 and TRBJ2-3; D is undetermined. The V gene's germline CDR1 is SQVTM and CDR2 ANQGSEA. CDR3 length equals 12 residues. V dropped 3 bases and J dropped 7 bases, with 11 bases sitting between them. The CDR3 is CSVEVARNTQYF. The CDR3 coding sequence is TGCAGCGTTGAGGTGGCCCGGAATACGCAGTATTTT.

The chain combines TRBV5-4 with TRBJ1-1, with TRBD1 as a possible D gene (6 bases). There are 15 residues in the CDR3. Germline assignment: CDR1 SGHNT and CDR2 YYREEE (reference sequence). The V end lost 4 bases, the J end lost 4 bases, and 17 bases lay between the germline ends. This CDR3 is CASSTGGGRGTEAFF. CDR3 nucleotide sequence: TGTGCCAGCAGCACCGGTGGGGGGCGCGGCACTGAAGCTTTCTTT.

A few counts support this clone. The chain is built from TRBV6-1 and TRBJ1-2; D is unclear. Trimming pared 6 bases from V and 4 bases from J, leaving 15 bases between. This CDR3 spans 14 amino acids. Germline V CDR1 and CDR2: MNHNS, SASEGT. This CDR3 is CASSPIGESYGYTF. In nucleotides, the CDR3 is TGTGCCAGCAGCCCGATCGGGGAGAGCTATGGCTACACCTTC.

The chain combines TRBV4-3 with TRBJ2-5, with TRBD2 identical over 8 bases. With V trimmed by 3 bases and J by 4 bases, 7 bases remained unmatched. CDR3 length: 15 amino acids. Germline V gene lookup returns CDR1 LGHNA and CDR2 YSLEER. Here the CDR3 DNA reads TGCGCCAGCAGCCAGCGGGGGGCTCGGGTAGAGACCCAGTACTTC. Residues: CASSQRGARVETQYF.

This rearrangement joins TRBV7-9 to TRBJ2-7; 8 nucleotides align to TRBD1. Germline V CDR1 and CDR2: SEHNR, FQNEAQ (reference sequence). The V and J ends lost 7 bases and 0 bases, in that order; junction bases with no gene match: 11. The CDR3 spans 16 residues. The CDR3 is CASTLVSTGGSYEQYF. In DNA, the CDR3 is TGTGCCAGCACATTAGTCAGTACAGGGGGCTCCTACGAGCAGTACTTC.

The chain joins TRBV5-1 to TRBJ1-1; D not certain. Trimming pared 5 bases from V and 5 bases from J, leaving 16 bases between. Germline loops: CDR1 SGHRS, CDR2 YFSETQ. The CDR3 is made up of 14 amino acids. CDR3 amino acids: CASRSPGGRTEAFF. In nucleotides, the CDR3 is TGCGCCAGCAGAAGTCCGGGAGGGCGGACTGAAGCTTTCTTT.

This sequence joins TRBV5-8 and TRBJ1-2, with D possibly being TRBD1 (5 bases). Germline CDR1 SGHTS, CDR2 YDEGEE. The CDR3 covers 13 residues. V lost 4 bases to trimming and J lost 6 bases, with 13 bases between them. CDR3 loop: CASSRGTLNGYTF. The CDR3 coding sequence is TGTGCCAGCAGCCGCGGGACGTTAAATGGCTACACCTTC. The full variable domain, in which reference TRBV5-8 and TRBJ1-2 provide the parts outside the CDR3, is EAGVTQSPTHLIKTRGQQATLRCSPISGHTSVYWYQQALGLGLQFLLWYDEGEERNRGNFPPRFSGRQFPNYSSELNVNALELEDSALYLCASSRGTLNGYTFGSGTRLTVV.

Note on this clone: Other DNA sequences in this sample translate to the same CDR3. The chain joins TRBV4-3 to TRBJ1-4, with TRBD1 matching over 7 bases. V lost 1 base to trimming and J lost 8 bases; unmatched junction nucleotides: 4. There are 14 residues in the CDR3. Per germline, CDR1 LGHNA and CDR2 YSLEER. CDR3 residues: CASSQGQGGEKLFF. CDR3 bases: TGCGCCAGCAGCCAAGGACAGGGTGGAGAAAAACTGTTTTTT.

The rearrangement uses TRBV7-6 and TRBJ2-7, with D perhaps TRBD1 or TRBD2 (5 bases each). The CDR3 sequence is 14 residues long. Germline V lookup: CDR1 SGHVS, CDR2 FNYEAQ. V dropped 5 bases and J dropped 1 base, with 12 bases sitting between them. The CDR3 nucleotides are TGTGCCAGCAGCCAAGGGACCGGTTCCTACGAGCAGTACTTC. It encodes CASSQGTGSYEQYF.

The chain links TRBV4-3 to TRBJ1-2; D is perhaps TRBD1 (6 bases). V gave up 0 bases and J gave up 3 bases, with 14 bases separating them. The CDR3 extends over 16 amino acids. From germline, CDR1 is LGHNA and CDR2 YSLEER. CDR3 region: CASSQEPRGRDYGYTF. CDR3 DNA sequence: TGCGCCAGCAGCCAAGAGCCGCGGGGGCGGGACTATGGCTACACCTTC.

V gene TRBV10-2 combines with J gene TRBJ1-5, with 7 bases fitting TRBD1. V was clipped by 3 bases and J by 3 bases; unmatched bases: 5. CDR3 length: 15 amino acids. Germline loops: CDR1 WSHSY, CDR2 SAAADI. CDR3 DNA sequence: TGCGCCAGCAGTGACCGGGACAGTTCCAATCAGCCCCAGCATTTT. Its protein product is CASSDRDSSNQPQHF.

This clone was seen just once. The V and J genes are TRBV4-1 and TRBJ1-6; the D is unclear. The ends were cut back, 1 base at V and 0 bases at J, with 10 bases in the middle. Germline V gene sequence: CDR1 MGHRA, CDR2 YSYEKL. This CDR3 comprises 17 residues. The CDR3 region has the DNA TGCGCCAGCAGCCAAGGTACTACCAGCTCCTATAATTCACCCCTCCACTTT. It is translated as CASSQGTTSSYNSPLHF.

About this clone itself: The sample carries other DNA sequences with the same CDR3. The chain is built from TRBV5-1 and TRBJ2-2; D might be TRBD1 (6 bases). V lost 5 bases to trimming and J lost 3 bases, with 14 bases between them. The CDR3 covers 15 residues. Germline CDR1 SGHRS, CDR2 YFSETQ. The CDR3 loop is CASSESGAHTGELFF. The CDR3 DNA sequence: TGCGCCAGCAGTGAATCAGGGGCGCACACCGGGGAGCTGTTTTTT.

The V gene is TRBV6-5, the J gene TRBJ2-3; no clear D gene. Trimming shortened V by 6 bases and J by 1 base, and 14 bases separated the two germline ends. The germline gives CDR1 MNHEY, CDR2 SVGAGI. The CDR3 is 15 residues long. The CDR3 bases are TGTGCCAGCAGGTCCAAGGGTATTGGCACAGATACGCAGTATTTT. Its protein is CASRSKGIGTDTQYF.

This chain joins TRBV2 and TRBJ2-1; D gene ambiguous. Per germline, CDR1 SNHLY and CDR2 FYNNEI. Between the trimmed V and J ends, which lost 8 bases and 0 bases, there was a span of 8 bases. The CDR3 totals 13 residues. The CDR3 DNA reads TGTGCCAGCTCATTACGCTCCTACAATGAGCAGTTCTTC. Its translation: CASSLRSYNEQFF.

The chain links TRBV13 to TRBJ1-2; D uncertain. V was clipped by 2 bases and J by 4 bases, with 11 bases between them. This CDR3 is built from 14 residues. Germline V CDR1 and CDR2: PRHDT, FYEKMQ (reference sequence). CDR3 region: CASSLSIGPYGYTF. Written as DNA, the CDR3 is TGTGCCAGCAGCTTAAGTATAGGGCCCTATGGCTACACCTTC.

This clone was seen a handful of times. The chain carries TRBV19 and TRBJ1-3; D is possibly TRBD1 (5 bases). Germline lookup yields CDR1 LNHDA and CDR2 SQIVND (reference sequence). The CDR3 is made up of 16 amino acids. Trimming stripped 6 bases from V and 4 bases from J, with 19 bases between. The CDR3 DNA follows: TGTGCCAGTAGGACCCGAGGGGATAGCCACGGAAACACCATATATTTT. Amino acid sequence: CASRTRGDSHGNTIYF.

The CDR3 is CASSLDPRDGGPEAFF. DNA of the CDR3: TGTGCCAGCAGCTTAGACCCTCGCGACGGGGGCCCTGAAGCTTTCTTT. The V gene is TRBV7-9, the J gene TRBJ1-1, with D tentatively TRBD1 (6 bases). This CDR3 is built from 16 residues. Germline V CDR1 and CDR2: SEHNR, FQNEAQ (reference sequence). Trimming cost V 1 base and J 6 bases, with 18 bases left between them.

The J gene is TRBJ1-6, the V gene TRBV2, with 8 bases lining up with TRBD1. V was pared by 6 bases and J by 11 bases, with 6 bases of the junction left unmatched. The CDR3 length is 13 residues. Germline assignment: CDR1 SNHLY and CDR2 FYNNEI. The CDR3 loop is CASSRDRQAPLHF. The CDR3 region has the DNA TGTGCCAGCAGCCGGGACAGGCAAGCACCCCTCCACTTT.

The J gene is TRBJ1-5, the V gene TRBV21-1; no DNA check was done on the table's D call, TRBD1. TRBV21-1 is designated a pseudogene. This CDR3 has 9 residues. The CDR3 nucleotides read TGCCAGGGGCATCAGCCCCAGCATTTT. Translating it yields CQGHQPQHF.